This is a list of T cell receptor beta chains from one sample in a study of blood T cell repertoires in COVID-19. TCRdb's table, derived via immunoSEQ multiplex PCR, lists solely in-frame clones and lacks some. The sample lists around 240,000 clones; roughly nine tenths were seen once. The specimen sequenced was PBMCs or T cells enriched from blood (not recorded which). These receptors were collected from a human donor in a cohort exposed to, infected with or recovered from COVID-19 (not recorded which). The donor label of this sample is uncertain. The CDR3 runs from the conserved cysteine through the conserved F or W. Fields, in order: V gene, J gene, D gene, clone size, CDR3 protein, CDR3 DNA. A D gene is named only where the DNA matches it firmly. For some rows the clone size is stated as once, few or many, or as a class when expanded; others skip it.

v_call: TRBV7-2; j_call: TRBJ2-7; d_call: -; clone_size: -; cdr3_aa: CASSLSGTNSYEQYF; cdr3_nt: TGTGCCAGCAGCCTCTCCGGGACAAACTCCTACGAGCAGTACTTC
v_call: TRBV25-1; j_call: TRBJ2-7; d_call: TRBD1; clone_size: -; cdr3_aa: CASSLTGAEQYF; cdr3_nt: TGTGCCAGCAGTCTAACAGGGGCCGAGCAGTACTTC
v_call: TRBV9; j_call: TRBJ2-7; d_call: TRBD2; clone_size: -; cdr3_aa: CASSVDGGGSYEQYF; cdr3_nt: TGTGCCAGCAGCGTAGACGGCGGGGGGTCCTACGAGCAGTACTTC
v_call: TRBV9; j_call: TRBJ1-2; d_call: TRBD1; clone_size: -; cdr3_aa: CASSGTGAEYYGYTF; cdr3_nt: TGTGCCAGCAGCGGAACAGGGGCAGAATACTATGGCTACACCTTC
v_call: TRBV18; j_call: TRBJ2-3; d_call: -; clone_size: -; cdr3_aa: CASSPTDRIVLDLPDTQYF; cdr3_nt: TGTGCCAGCTCACCCACCGACAGAATTGTGCTCGATCTCCCAGATACGCAGTATTTT
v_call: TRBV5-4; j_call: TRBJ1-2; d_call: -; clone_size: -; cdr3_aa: CASSLDRTSYGYTF; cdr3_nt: TGTGCCAGCAGCTTGGACAGGACCTCATATGGCTACACCTTC
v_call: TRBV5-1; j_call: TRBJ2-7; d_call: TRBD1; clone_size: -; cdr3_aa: CASSSGQGLSPYEQYF; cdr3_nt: TGCGCCAGCAGCTCGGGACAGGGTCTCTCCCCCTACGAGCAGTACTTC
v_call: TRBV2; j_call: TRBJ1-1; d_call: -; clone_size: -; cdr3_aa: CASSEAQGLRTEAFF; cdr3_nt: TGTGCCAGCAGTGAGGCACAGGGCTTACGGACTGAAGCTTTCTTT
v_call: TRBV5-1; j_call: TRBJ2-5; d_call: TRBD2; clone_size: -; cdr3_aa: CASSLGTSGNQETQYF; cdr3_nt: TGCGCCAGCAGCTTGGGTACTAGCGGAAACCAAGAGACCCAGTACTTC
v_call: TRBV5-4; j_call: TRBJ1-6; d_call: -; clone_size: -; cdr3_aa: CSKGVIGNSPLHF; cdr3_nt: TGTTCCAAAGGGGTGATTGGGAATTCACCCCTCCACTTT
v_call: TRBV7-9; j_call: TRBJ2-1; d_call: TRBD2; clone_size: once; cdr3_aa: CASSPLAGSYNEQFF; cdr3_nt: TGTGCCAGCAGCCCACTAGCGGGGTCCTACAATGAGCAGTTCTTC
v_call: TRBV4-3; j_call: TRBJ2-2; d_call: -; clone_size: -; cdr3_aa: CASSQDGVTGELFF; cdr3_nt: TGCGCCAGCAGCCAAGATGGAGTAACCGGGGAGCTGTTTTTT
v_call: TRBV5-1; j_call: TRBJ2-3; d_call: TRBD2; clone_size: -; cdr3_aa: CASSGGLAGFTDTQYF; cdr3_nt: TGCGCCAGCAGCGGGGGACTAGCGGGCTTCACAGATACGCAGTATTTT
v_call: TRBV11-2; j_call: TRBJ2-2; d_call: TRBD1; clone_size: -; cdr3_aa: CASSFRGPSNTGELFF; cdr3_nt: TGTGCCAGCAGCTTTAGGGGGCCCTCTAACACCGGGGAGCTGTTTTTT
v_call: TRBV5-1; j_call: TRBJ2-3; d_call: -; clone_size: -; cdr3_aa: CASALGGGTDTQYF; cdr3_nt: TGCGCCAGCGCCCTGGGCGGGGGCACAGATACGCAGTATTTT
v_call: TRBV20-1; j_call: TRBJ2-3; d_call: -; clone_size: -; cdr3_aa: CSALMRNTQYF; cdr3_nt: TGCAGTGCTCTCATGAGAAATACGCAGTATTTT
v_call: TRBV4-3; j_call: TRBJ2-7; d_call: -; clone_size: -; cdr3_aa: CASSQDIARAAYEQYF; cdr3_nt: TGCGCCAGCAGCCAAGATATCGCCAGGGCAGCCTACGAGCAGTACTTC
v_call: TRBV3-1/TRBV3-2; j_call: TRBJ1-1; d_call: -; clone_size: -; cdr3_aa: CASSPHGTLGVNTEAFF; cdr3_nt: TGTGCCAGCAGCCCACACGGGACACTCGGGGTGAACACTGAAGCTTTCTTT
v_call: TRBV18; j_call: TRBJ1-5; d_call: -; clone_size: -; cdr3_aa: CASSSGGDQPQHF; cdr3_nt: TGTGCCAGCTCATCCGGGGGTGATCAGCCCCAGCATTTT
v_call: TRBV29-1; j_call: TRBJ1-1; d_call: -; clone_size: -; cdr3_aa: CSVEKSTEAFF; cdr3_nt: TGCAGCGTTGAAAAGAGCACTGAAGCTTTCTTT
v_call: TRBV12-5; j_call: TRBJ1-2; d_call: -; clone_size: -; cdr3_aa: CASGLWVDSNKGGYTF; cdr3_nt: TGTGCTAGTGGTTTGTGGGTCGACTCGAACAAGGGGGGCTACACCTTC
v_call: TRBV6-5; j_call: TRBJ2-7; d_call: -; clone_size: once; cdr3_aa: CASSYDRIPREQYF; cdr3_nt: TGTGCCAGCAGTTATGACAGGATCCCCCGCGAGCAGTACTTC
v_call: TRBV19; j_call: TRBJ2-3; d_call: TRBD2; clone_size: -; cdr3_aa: CASSMLAGGGTDTQYF; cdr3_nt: TGTGCCAGTAGTATGTTAGCGGGGGGCGGCACAGATACGCAGTATTTT
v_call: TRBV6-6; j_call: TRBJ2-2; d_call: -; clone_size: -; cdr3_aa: CASSYLRTGELFF; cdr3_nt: TGTGCCAGCAGTTATTTGAGGACCGGGGAGCTGTTTTTT
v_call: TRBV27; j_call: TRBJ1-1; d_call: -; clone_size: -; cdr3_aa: CASSLRAGGTEAFF; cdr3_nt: TGTGCCAGCAGTTTAAGGGCGGGGGGCACTGAAGCTTTCTTT
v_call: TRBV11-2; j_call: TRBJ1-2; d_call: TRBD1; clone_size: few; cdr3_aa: CASSSTNRGLFGYTF; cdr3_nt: TGTGCCAGCAGCTCAACAAACAGGGGGCTTTTTGGCTACACCTTC
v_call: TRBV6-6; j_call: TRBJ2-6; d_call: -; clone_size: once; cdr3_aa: CASSPQGLSGANVLTF; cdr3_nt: TGTGCCAGCAGTCCCCAGGGACTCTCTGGGGCCAACGTCCTGACTTTC